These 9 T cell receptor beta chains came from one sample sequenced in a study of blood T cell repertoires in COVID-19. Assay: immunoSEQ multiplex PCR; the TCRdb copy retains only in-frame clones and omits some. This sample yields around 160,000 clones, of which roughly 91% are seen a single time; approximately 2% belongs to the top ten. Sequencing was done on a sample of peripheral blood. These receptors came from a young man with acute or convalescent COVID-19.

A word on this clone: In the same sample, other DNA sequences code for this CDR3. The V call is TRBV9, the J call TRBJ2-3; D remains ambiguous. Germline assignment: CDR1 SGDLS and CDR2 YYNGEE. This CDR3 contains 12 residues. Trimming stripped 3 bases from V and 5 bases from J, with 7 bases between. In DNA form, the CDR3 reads TGTGCCAGCAGCGCAGGTGTAGATACGCAGTATTTT. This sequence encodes CASSAGVDTQYF.

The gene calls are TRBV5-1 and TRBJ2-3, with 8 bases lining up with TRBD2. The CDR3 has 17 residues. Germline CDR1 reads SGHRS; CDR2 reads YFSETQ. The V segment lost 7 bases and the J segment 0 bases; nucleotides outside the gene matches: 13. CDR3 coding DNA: TGCGCCAGCGGGAGCCCTATAGCGGGATCAAGCACAGATACGCAGTATTTT. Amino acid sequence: CASGSPIAGSSTDTQYF.

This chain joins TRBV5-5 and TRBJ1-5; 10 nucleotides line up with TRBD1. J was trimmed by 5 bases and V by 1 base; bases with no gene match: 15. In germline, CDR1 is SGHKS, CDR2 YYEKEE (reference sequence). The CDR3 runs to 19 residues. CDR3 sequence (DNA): TGTGCCAGCAGCTTGTCGTGGGAGACAGGGGGCCCTTTGGATCAGCCCCAGCATTTT. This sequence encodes CASSLSWETGGPLDQPQHF. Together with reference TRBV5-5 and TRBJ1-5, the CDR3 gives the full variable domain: DAGVTQSPTHLIKTRGQQVTLRCSPISGHKSVSWYQQVLGQGPQFIFQYYEKEERGRGNFPDRFSARQFPNYSSELNVNALLLGDSALYLCASSLSWETGGPLDQPQHFGDGTRLSIL.

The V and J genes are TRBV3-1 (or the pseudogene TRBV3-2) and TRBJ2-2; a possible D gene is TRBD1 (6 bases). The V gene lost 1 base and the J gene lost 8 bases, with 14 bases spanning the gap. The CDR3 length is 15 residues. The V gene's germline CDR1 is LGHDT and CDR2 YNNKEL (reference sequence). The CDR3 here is CASSQGDTRVGELFF. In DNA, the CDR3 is TGTGCCAGCAGCCAAGGGGACACACGGGTGGGGGAGCTGTTTTTT.

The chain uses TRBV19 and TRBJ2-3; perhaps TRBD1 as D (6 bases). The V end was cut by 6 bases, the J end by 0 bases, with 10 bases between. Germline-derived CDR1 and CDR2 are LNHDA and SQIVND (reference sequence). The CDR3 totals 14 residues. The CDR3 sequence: CASSLGQSTDTQYF. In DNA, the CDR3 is TGTGCCAGTAGCCTCGGACAGAGCACAGATACGCAGTATTTT.

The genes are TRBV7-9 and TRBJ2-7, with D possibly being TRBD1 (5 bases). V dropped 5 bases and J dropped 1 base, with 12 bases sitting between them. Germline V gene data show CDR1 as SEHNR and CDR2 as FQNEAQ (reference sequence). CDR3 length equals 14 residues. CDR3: CASSPQGPSYEQYF. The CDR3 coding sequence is TGTGCCAGCAGCCCCCAGGGCCCGTCCTACGAGCAGTACTTC.

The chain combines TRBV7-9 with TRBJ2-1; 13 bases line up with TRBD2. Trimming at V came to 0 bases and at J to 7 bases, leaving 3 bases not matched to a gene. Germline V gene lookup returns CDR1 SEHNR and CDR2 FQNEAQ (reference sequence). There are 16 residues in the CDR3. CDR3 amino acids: CASSLAGTSGKNEQFF. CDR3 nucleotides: TGTGCCAGCAGCTTAGCAGGGACTAGCGGGAAGAATGAGCAGTTCTTC.

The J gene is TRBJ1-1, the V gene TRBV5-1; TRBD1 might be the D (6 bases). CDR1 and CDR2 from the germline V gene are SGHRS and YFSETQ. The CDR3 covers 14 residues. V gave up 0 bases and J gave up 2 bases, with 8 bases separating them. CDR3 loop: CASSLDRVNTEAFF. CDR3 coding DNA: TGCGCCAGCAGCTTGGACAGGGTTAACACTGAAGCTTTCTTT.

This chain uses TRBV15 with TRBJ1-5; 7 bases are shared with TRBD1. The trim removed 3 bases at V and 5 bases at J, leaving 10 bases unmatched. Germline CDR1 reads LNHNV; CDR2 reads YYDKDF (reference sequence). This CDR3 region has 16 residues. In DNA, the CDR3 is TGTGCCACCAGCAGTCAAACCGGGACAGCCTATCAGCCCCAGCATTTT. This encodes CATSSQTGTAYQPQHF.